This is a list of T cell receptor beta chains from one sample in a study of blood T cell repertoires in COVID-19. Produced via immunoSEQ multiplex PCR; TCRdb's table is partial and in-frame only. The table includes 85,000 to 100,000 clones, about 86% detected once. Sequenced material: peripheral blood. The receptor set was obtained from a woman aged 55 to 70 in a cohort sampled during active or convalescent COVID-19. Both conserved end residues are part of each CDR3. Fields, in order: CDR3 DNA, CDR3 protein, J gene, D gene, V gene, clone size. D genes are given only for firm matches. Clone size is not always given. Where it is, it says once, few, many or a class for expanded clones.

TGTGCCAGCAGGAGGGAAGGTGGGAACTATGGCTACACCTTC CASRREGGNYGYTF TRBJ1-2 - TRBV9 -
TGTGCCAGCAGTTTACAGGGGGCGCAGAGGGTCGGGGAGCTGTTTTTT CASSLQGAQRVGELFF TRBJ2-2 TRBD1 TRBV6-5 -
TGCGCCAGCGCTCTCGGGGGGGACCTTAATGAAGCTTTCTTT CASALGGDLNEAFF TRBJ1-1 - TRBV10-1 -
TGTGCCAGCAGTTTAAGTCAGGGTGGAAACACCATATATTTT CASSLSQGGNTIYF TRBJ1-3 - TRBV28 -
TGTGCCAGCAGTTACTGGGCGGGGGACACTGAAGCTTTCTTT CASSYWAGDTEAFF TRBJ1-1 - TRBV27 few
TGTGCCAGCAGTTCCCCGACAGGGGGCCAAGAGACCCAGTACTTC CASSSPTGGQETQYF TRBJ2-5 TRBD1 TRBV5-4 -
TGTGCCAGCACGGAGGGGTTAAATGAAAAACTGTTTTTT CASTEGLNEKLFF TRBJ1-4 - TRBV2 -
TGTGCCAGCTCCCGAACTGGTGAAGCTTTCTTT CASSRTGEAFF TRBJ1-1 - TRBV6-5 -
TGTGCCAGCAGCGTTACTGGACAGGGAAGTGAAAAACTGTTTTTT CASSVTGQGSEKLFF TRBJ1-4 TRBD1 TRBV9 -
TGTGCCTGGAGTGTAGTTTGGGACAGGGGATCTGGAAACACCATATATTTT CAWSVVWDRGSGNTIYF TRBJ1-3 TRBD1 TRBV30 -
TGCAGCGTGGGGACTAGCGGGAGAGAGACCCAGTACTTC CSVGTSGRETQYF TRBJ2-5 TRBD2 TRBV29-1 -
TGCGCCAGCAGCCAAGAAAGAAGGTGGCAGGGGGACACTGAAGCTTTCTTT CASSQERRWQGDTEAFF TRBJ1-1 TRBD1 TRBV4-1 few
TGTGCCAGCAGTGTCGGGGGTCGGGGTGAAAAACTGTTTTTT CASSVGGRGEKLFF TRBJ1-4 - TRBV2 -
TGTGCCAGAAGACAGGGACGCAATTCACCCCTCCACTTT CARRQGRNSPLHF TRBJ1-6 TRBD1 TRBV2 -
TGTGCCAGCAGCTGGGGGACTAGCGCCCTCTACGAGCAGTACTTC CASSWGTSALYEQYF TRBJ2-7 TRBD2 TRBV7-2 -
TGCGCCAGCAGCTCAACCCAGGGGATCTCTGGAAACACCATATATTTT CASSSTQGISGNTIYF TRBJ1-3 - TRBV5-1 -
TGTGCCAGTAGTATGGCGGGGGGGTCCACCGGGGAGCTGTTTTTT CASSMAGGSTGELFF TRBJ2-2 TRBD2 TRBV19 once
TGTGCCAGTACCCCCCAGCCGACAGCTAACTATGGCTACACCTTC CASTPQPTANYGYTF TRBJ1-2 - TRBV19 -
TGTGCCAGCAGTCTGGGACAGGGGACATACAATGAGCAGTTCTTC CASSLGQGTYNEQFF TRBJ2-1 TRBD1 TRBV2 -
TGTGCCACGCTTCGGGTGGAGGCCAACGTCCTGACTTTC CATLRVEANVLTF TRBJ2-6 - TRBV5-4 -
TGCGCCAGCAGCCAAGTTGTGGTCACTAATAGCAATCAGCCCCAGCATTTT CASSQVVVTNSNQPQHF TRBJ1-5 - TRBV4-1 -
TGTGCCAGTAGTCAAACGGGGGGGACTTCAGAGACCCAGTACTTC CASSQTGGTSETQYF TRBJ2-5 TRBD2 TRBV19 -
TGTGCCAGCAGCCCCACGAGGCGCTCGAACACTGAAGCTTTCTTT CASSPTRRSNTEAFF TRBJ1-1 - TRBV7-9 -
TGTGCCAGCAGTTTAGGGCCAGGGGTTAATTCACCCCTCCACTTT CASSLGPGVNSPLHF TRBJ1-6 - TRBV28 -
TGTGCCAGCAGTGAGGCACAGGTAAGCAATCAGCCCCAGCATTTT CASSEAQVSNQPQHF TRBJ1-5 - TRBV28 -
TGCGCCAGCAGCGTCAGCGGGAGGGGAACAGATACGCAGTATTTT CASSVSGRGTDTQYF TRBJ2-3 TRBD2 TRBV5-1 -
TGTGCCAGCAGCTACACGGGGGGCCAATACAATGAGCAGTTCTTC CASSYTGGQYNEQFF TRBJ2-1 - TRBV21-1 few
TGTGCCATCAGTCCCCAGGGGGGGAACACTGAAGCTTTCTTT CAISPQGGNTEAFF TRBJ1-1 TRBD1 TRBV10-3 -
TGTGCCACCAGCAGAGAAATGGGGCTGGTCTACGAGCAGTACTTC CATSREMGLVYEQYF TRBJ2-7 - TRBV15 -
TGTGCCAGTACCGACATTAACACTGAAGCTTTCTTT CASTDINTEAFF TRBJ1-1 - TRBV19 few
TGTGCCAGCAGCCGGGCCCGGGGACAGGGGAAGAACACCGGGGAGCTGTTTTTT CASSRARGQGKNTGELFF TRBJ2-2 - TRBV21-1 -